This T cell receptor beta chain was sequenced for a study of T cell repertoires in cytomegalovirus infection. Background on the study: From public TCR beta signatures came an indication of both CMV infection and matching HLA type. General study results and limits: Based on cumulative public TCR beta family frequency, carriers of CMV plus the relevant HLA were identified. There were HLA-C-restricted CMV-specific TCR beta clonotypes dominating the ex vivo response.

The ends were cut back, 5 bases at V and 5 bases at J, with 16 bases in the middle. The CDR3 is made up of 15 amino acids. Germline V lookup: CDR1 LNHDA, CDR2 SQIVND (reference sequence). One entry per CDR3 protein results from TCRdb running MiXCR on the reads. This table holds about 490,000 distinct CDR3 sequences, over 9% found once. As to this clonotype: As yet, its antigen is unknown.

Input material: PBMCs. The rearrangement uses TRBV19 and TRBJ1-5; possibly TRBD1 for D (6 bases). This TCR was sampled from a human donor in good health (CMV status not recorded). Some clones in this sample may be carry-over from other donors' samples. The CDR3 DNA reads as TGTGCCAGTAGTGGGGGGGCAGCCGGGGATCAGCCCCAGCATTTT. Translated, it gives CASSGGAAGDQPQHF.